Listed below are T cell receptor beta chains from one sample, sequenced in a study of shared clonotypes between healthy human individuals. This table comes from immunoSEQ multiplex PCR, and its TCRdb copy is limited to in-frame clones, with some not included. This sample carries roughly 320,000 clones, around 86% of them seen once, and the ten largest clones take about 16%. The sequenced sample consisted of memory CD8+ T cells sorted from blood. These receptor sequences come from a man in his late teens or twenties in good health. Each CDR3 is given with its conserved first and last residue. D genes are given only for firm matches. The listing skips clone size in some rows; elsewhere it reads once, few, many or a size class.

D	V	J	size	CDR3	DNA
.	TRBV7-6	TRBJ1-1	few	CASSLDLTGNTEAFF	TGTGCCAGCAGTCTGGATCTGACGGGGAACACTGAAGCTTTCTTT
TRBD1	TRBV7-8	TRBJ1-4	.	CASSSPHRGGQGYEKLFF	TGTGCCAGCAGCTCGCCCCACAGGGGGGGACAGGGGTATGAAAAACTGTTTTTT
TRBD1	TRBV9	TRBJ2-3	.	CASSVAQSGQGTDTQYF	TGTGCCAGCAGCGTAGCTCAATCCGGACAGGGCACAGATACGCAGTATTTT
TRBD1	TRBV7-2	TRBJ1-4	.	CASSSLRGLGEKLFF	TGTGCCAGCAGCTCCCTAAGGGGGCTGGGTGAAAAACTGTTTTTT
.	TRBV27	TRBJ2-5	.	CASSLSGPPETQYF	TGTGCCAGCAGTTTATCAGGGCCCCCAGAGACCCAGTACTTC
.	TRBV28	TRBJ2-7	.	CASSFDSSSYEQYF	TGTGCCAGCAGTTTCGACTCCTCCTCCTACGAGCAGTACTTC
.	TRBV27	TRBJ2-5	.	CASSSTPGRSGAQYF	TGTGCCAGCAGTTCAACCCCAGGACGTTCGGGAGCCCAGTACTTC
.	TRBV5-6	TRBJ2-1	.	CASSPGVSEQFF	TGTGCCAGCAGCCCGGGCGTCTCTGAGCAGTTCTTC
.	TRBV10-3	TRBJ2-7	.	CAISESTAYEQYF	TGTGCCATCAGTGAGTCGACAGCCTACGAGCAGTACTTC
.	TRBV28	TRBJ2-1	.	CASSPLVGVYNEQFF	TGTGCCAGCAGCCCCCTTGTGGGGGTTTACAATGAGCAGTTCTTC
TRBD1	TRBV28	TRBJ2-7	.	CASRSGTGPYEQYF	TGTGCCAGCAGATCCGGGACAGGCCCCTACGAGCAGTACTTC
.	TRBV4-1	TRBJ2-7	.	CASSQVAGSYEQYF	TGCGCCAGCAGCCAAGTCGCGGGATCCTACGAGCAGTACTTC
TRBD1	TRBV5-6	TRBJ2-7	.	CASSRTGTYEQYF	TGTGCCAGCAGCCGGACAGGGACCTACGAGCAGTACTTC
.	TRBV6-6	TRBJ2-7	.	CASSKTGFYEQYF	TGTGCCAGCAGTAAAACAGGATTCTACGAGCAGTACTTC
.	TRBV6-5	TRBJ1-3	once	CASSYLSSGNTIYF	TGTGCCAGCAGTTATCTGAGCTCTGGAAACACCATATATTTT
.	TRBV11-2	TRBJ2-7	.	CASSLDPDSRPYEQYF	TGTGCCAGCAGCTTAGATCCGGACAGTCGCCCCTACGAGCAGTACTTC
.	TRBV5-4	TRBJ2-1	.	CASSLLTSTYNEQFF	TGTGCCAGCAGCCTCCTGACAAGTACCTACAATGAGCAGTTCTTC
.	TRBV13	TRBJ1-2	.	CASSLGLSGGLVGYTF	TGTGCCAGCAGCTTAGGCCTAAGCGGGGGACTGGTGGGCTACACCTTC
TRBD2	TRBV6-5	TRBJ2-7	.	CASSWGTSGTYEQYF	TGTGCCAGCAGTTGGGGGACTAGCGGAACCTACGAGCAGTACTTC
TRBD1	TRBV6-5	TRBJ1-5	few	CASRPDREVGQPQHF	TGTGCCAGCAGGCCCGACAGGGAAGTCGGGCAGCCCCAGCATTTT
.	TRBV10-1	TRBJ2-5	.	CASSESGEAAQETQYF	TGCGCCAGCAGTGAGTCAGGAGAAGCGGCCCAAGAGACCCAGTACTTC
.	TRBV27	TRBJ2-7	.	CASSLGIAYEQYF	TGTGCCAGCAGTTTGGGGATTGCGTACGAGCAGTACTTC
.	TRBV15	TRBJ1-2	.	CATSNQGHGYTF	TGTGCCACCAGCAACCAGGGGCATGGCTACACCTTC
TRBD2	TRBV4-3	TRBJ2-7	.	CASSYGTSVSYEQYF	TGCGCCAGCAGCTACGGGACTAGCGTCTCCTACGAGCAGTACTTC
.	TRBV6-5	TRBJ1-1	many	CASSYGGGRGEAFF	TGTGCCAGCAGTTATGGCGGGGGCAGGGGTGAAGCTTTCTTT
.	TRBV29-1	TRBJ1-2	.	CSVVSGTSVYDGYTF	TGCAGCGTTGTTTCCGGGACATCGGTCTATGATGGCTACACCTTC
.	TRBV11-2	TRBJ2-1	.	CASSLSTGNEQFF	TGTGCCAGCAGCTTATCAACTGGGAATGAGCAGTTCTTC
.	TRBV14	TRBJ2-1	.	CASKGGASSYNEQFF	TGTGCCAGCAAGGGGGGCGCAAGCTCCTACAATGAGCAGTTCTTC
.	TRBV7-9	TRBJ2-7	.	CASSPSPAASRAYEQYF	TGTGCCAGCAGCCCTAGCCCCGCCGCTAGTCGGGCCTACGAGCAGTACTTC
.	TRBV7-8	TRBJ2-7	.	CASSIQDAITYEQYF	TGTGCCAGCAGCATCCAGGACGCAATTACCTACGAGCAGTACTTC
.	TRBV2	TRBJ1-1	.	CASSEGSTEAFF	TGTGCCAGCAGTGAAGGAAGCACTGAAGCTTTCTTT
.	TRBV18	TRBJ2-2	.	CASPQEATGELFF	TGTGCCAGCCCCCAGGAGGCGACCGGGGAGCTGTTTTTT
TRBD1	TRBV7-8	TRBJ2-7	once	CASRKQGLGSYEQYF	TGTGCCAGCAGAAAACAGGGGTTAGGATCCTACGAGCAGTACTTC
.	TRBV6-1	TRBJ2-1	.	CASTPARYSYNEQFF	TGTGCCAGCACCCCAGCGCGGTACTCCTACAATGAGCAGTTCTTC
.	TRBV7-2	TRBJ1-4	.	CASSFKAPNEKLFF	TGTGCCAGCAGCTTTAAGGCCCCTAATGAAAAACTGTTTTTT
.	TRBV10-3	TRBJ2-7	.	CAISEQGPAGEQYF	TGTGCCATCAGTGAGCAGGGCCCGGCTGGCGAGCAGTACTTC
.	TRBV9	TRBJ2-7	.	CASSSRDRQSYEQYF	TGTGCCAGCAGCTCTAGGGACCGCCAATCCTACGAGCAGTACTTC
.	TRBV7-9	TRBJ1-1	.	CASSTSLASEAFF	TGTGCCAGCAGCACCTCACTGGCGAGTGAAGCTTTCTTT
TRBD1	TRBV6-1	TRBJ1-2	few	CASSDLRTGGSYGYTF	TGTGCCAGCAGTGACCTTCGAACAGGGGGCAGCTATGGCTACACCTTC
.	TRBV11-3	TRBJ2-2	.	CASSSWHKANTGELFF	TGTGCCAGCAGCTCATGGCATAAAGCGAACACCGGGGAGCTGTTTTTT
.	TRBV6-5	TRBJ2-5	.	CASSYLNRIYQETQYF	TGTGCCAGCAGTTACTTAAACAGGATTTACCAAGAGACCCAGTACTTC
TRBD2	TRBV14	TRBJ2-2	.	CASSQAGRRRGIDGELFF	TGTGCCAGCAGCCAAGCCGGCCGGAGGCGGGGGATAGACGGGGAGCTGTTTTTT
.	TRBV27	TRBJ2-6	.	CASALSGANVLTF	TGTGCCAGCGCCCTCTCTGGGGCCAACGTCCTGACTTTC
.	TRBV4-1	TRBJ2-1	.	CASSQDSPFRVGEQFF	TGCGCCAGCAGCCAAGACAGCCCTTTTCGCGTGGGTGAGCAGTTCTTC
TRBD2	TRBV6-1	TRBJ2-7	.	CASKERGYEQYF	TGTGCCAGCAAGGAGCGGGGGTACGAGCAGTACTTC
.	TRBV7-2	TRBJ2-3	.	CASSLEGPEDTQYF	TGTGCCAGCAGCTTAGAAGGCCCAGAAGATACGCAGTATTTT
TRBD2	TRBV7-8	TRBJ2-7	.	CASSYLPGLAGYEQYF	TGTGCCAGCAGCTATTTACCGGGACTAGCGGGATACGAGCAGTACTTC
TRBD2	TRBV7-8	TRBJ2-3	once	CASSTTSGSPSFTDTQYF	TGTGCCAGCAGCACGACTAGCGGGAGTCCAAGTTTCACAGATACGCAGTATTTT
TRBD1	TRBV5-3	TRBJ2-7	once	CARSFWDRDTYEQYF	TGTGCCAGAAGCTTCTGGGACAGGGACACCTACGAGCAGTACTTC
.	TRBV27	TRBJ1-4	.	CASSPQGGYEKLFF	TGTGCCAGCAGTCCCCAGGGAGGATACGAAAAACTGTTTTTT
TRBD2	TRBV6-5	TRBJ2-7	.	CASSYGSSGSVYEQYF	TGTGCCAGCAGTTACGGATCCAGCGGGAGTGTCTACGAGCAGTACTTC